The 19 T cell receptor beta chains reported below all come from one sample, sequenced in a study of blood T cells in healthy people across ages. Together with a sample-barcoded 5' primer, a J-beta primer mix was included in a second PCR lasting about 6 to 11 cycles. TCRdb redid the calling of the 5' RACE reads with MiXCR, one entry per CDR3 protein. The table records about 1,800,000 distinct CDR3 sequences, about 28% of them present only once. The specimen sequenced was blood. These receptor sequences come from a woman in her twenties or thirties in good health.

In its sample, this clonotype was seen a few times. The V call is TRBV5-1, the J call TRBJ2-1; 9 nucleotides line up with TRBD1. The V gene end was trimmed by 0 bases and the J gene end by 7 bases; junction bases not matched to a gene: 11. The CDR3 covers 17 residues. The germline V gene has CDR1 SGHRS and CDR2 YFSETQ. CDR3 region: CASSLAVSWTGANEQFF. The CDR3 coding sequence is TGCGCCAGCAGCTTGGCCGTCAGCTGGACAGGGGCTAATGAGCAGTTCTTC.

Concerning this clonotype: This may be a read error, as it is one base from a much larger clone. The rearrangement links TRBV7-6 to TRBJ2-1, with a weak D call TRBD1 (5 bases). The CDR3 covers 14 residues. Germline assignment: CDR1 SGHVS and CDR2 FNYEAQ. In DNA form, the CDR3 reads TGTGCCAGCAGCTTAGAGGGGAAACACAATAAGCAGTTCTTC. This translates into CASSLEGKHNKQFF.

The V call is TRBV6-2 or TRBV6-3, the J call TRBJ1-1, with 10 bases aligning to TRBD1. With V trimmed by 11 bases and J by 6 bases, 9 bases remained unmatched. The CDR3 length is 13 residues. The germline V gene encodes CDR1 MNHEY and CDR2 SVGEGT. In nucleotides, the CDR3 is TGTGCCCACCGCCGGGACAGGGGCGCTGAAGCTTTCTTT. It codes for CAHRRDRGAEAFF.

This clonotype was seen ten or more times. The gene calls are TRBV6-2 or TRBV6-3 and TRBJ2-4, with D perhaps matching TRBD2 (6 bases). V was trimmed by 6 bases and J by 0 bases, leaving 15 bases between them. CDR1 is MNHEY and CDR2 is SVGEGT in the germline V gene. This CDR3 has 16 residues. The CDR3 reads CASSLRGVLAKNIQYF. The CDR3 DNA reads TGTGCCAGCAGCCTGCGCGGGGTACTAGCCAAAAACATTCAGTACTTC.

The chain recombines TRBV5-1 with TRBJ2-7; D may be TRBD2 (7 bases). This CDR3 comprises 14 residues. The V gene lost 7 bases and the J gene lost 3 bases, with 17 bases spanning the gap. Germline CDR1 reads SGHRS; CDR2 reads YFSETQ. The CDR3, as DNA: TGCGCCAGCTGCCGGGGGGCAGGCGACTACGAGCAGTACTTC. This codes for CASCRGAGDYEQYF. Full variable domain (remainder filled in from reference TRBV5-1 and TRBJ2-7): KAGVTQTPRYLIKTRGQQVTLSCSPISGHRSVSWYQQTPGQGLQFLFEYFSETQRNKGNFPGRFSGRQFSNSRSEMNVSTLELGDSALYLCASCRGAGDYEQYFGPGTRLTVT.

This chain links TRBV7-9 with TRBJ2-5; D is possibly TRBD1 (6 bases). Germline lookup yields CDR1 SEHNR and CDR2 FQNEAQ (reference sequence). Trimming cost V 5 bases and J 5 bases, with 15 bases left between them. The CDR3 has 14 residues. The CDR3 loop reads CASSGKQGRETQYF. CDR3 DNA sequence: TGTGCCAGCAGCGGAAAACAGGGTAGGGAGACCCAGTACTTC. Full variable domain (missing parts from reference TRBV7-9 and TRBJ2-5): DTGVSQNPRHKITKRGQNVTFRCDPISEHNRLYWYRQTLGQGPEFLTYFQNEAQLEKSRLLSDRFSAERPKGSFSTLEIQRTEQGDSAMYLCASSGKQGRETQYFGPGTRLLVL.

This clonotype has only a few counts. This CDR3 is CASSQFLALREQYF. CDR3 sequence (DNA): TGTGCCAGCAGCCAATTTCTAGCCCTTCGAGAGCAGTACTTC. This chain uses TRBV3-1 with TRBJ2-7; D possibly corresponds to TRBD2 (5 bases). Germline V CDR1 and CDR2: LGHDT, YNNKEL (reference sequence). CDR3 length: 14 residues. V shed 2 bases and J shed 7 bases, with 15 bases lying between them.

The rearrangement joins TRBV20-1 to TRBJ2-5, with 13 nucleotides matching TRBD2. The J call may not be correct, given that the DNA end is closer to TRBJ2-7. Germline CDR1 and CDR2: DFQATT and SNEGSKA (reference sequence). The CDR3 length is 15 residues. CDR3 sequence (DNA): TGCAGTGCCGGACTAGCGGGAGAGGCGTTCTACGAGCAGTACTTC. The encoded protein is CSAGLAGEAFYEQYF.

This clonotype was seen ten or more times. The CDR3 nucleotides are TGTGCCAGCAGCCAAGAATGGTATAGCGGGGAGTACAATGAGCAGTTCTTC. Translation: CASSQEWYSGEYNEQFF. This chain connects TRBV4-2 to TRBJ2-1, with 8 bases lining up with TRBD2. Germline trimming cut 0 bases from V and 4 bases from J; bases unmatched to any gene: 8. Germline V CDR1 and CDR2: LGHNA, YNFKEQ. The length of the CDR3 is 17 residues.

The chain couples TRBV2 to TRBJ1-5; unclear D gene. Trimming removed 6 bases from V and 6 bases from J, with 18 bases in between. The CDR3 contains 15 residues. From germline, CDR1 is SNHLY and CDR2 FYNNEI. In DNA form, the CDR3 reads TGTGCCAGCAGCCCAAGTGTTGCGGGCGGTCAGCCCCAGCATTTT. Translated, it gives CASSPSVAGGQPQHF.

The table lists this clonotype with a count of one. The chain recombines TRBV20-1 with TRBJ2-1, with a weak D call TRBD2 (5 bases). This CDR3 region has 14 residues. V gave up 0 bases and J gave up 6 bases, with 12 bases separating them. CDR1 DFQATT and CDR2 SNEGSKA come from the germline V gene (reference sequence). The CDR3 loop is CSAREGGRINEQFF. CDR3 in DNA: TGCAGTGCTAGAGAGGGTGGGAGAATCAATGAGCAGTTCTTC.

This clonotype was counted only a few times. The V call is TRBV20-1, the J call TRBJ2-7, with 10 bases fitting TRBD2. This CDR3 is built from 13 residues. V was pared by 7 bases and J by 4 bases, with 7 bases of the junction left unmatched. CDR1 and CDR2 from the germline V gene are DFQATT and SNEGSKA (reference sequence). The CDR3 region has the DNA TGCAGTGACCCGTCACTAGCGGGATACGAGCAGTACTTC. Its translation is CSDPSLAGYEQYF.

A single count supports this clonotype. A read error may be the cause here, since a much bigger clone is one base away. The rearrangement joins TRBV20-1 to TRBJ2-1; 9 positions agree with TRBD2. Per the germline V gene, CDR1 is DFQATT and CDR2 is SNEGSKA (reference sequence). The CDR3 has 15 residues. J was trimmed by 10 bases and V by 7 bases; bases with no gene match: 17. The CDR3 bases are TGCAGTGGAAGCCTAGCGGGGACCAACTCCTACGAGCAGTTCTTC. It is translated as CSGSLAGTNSYEQFF.

This clonotype was detected only a few times. The V call is TRBV7-9, the J call TRBJ2-7, with D tentatively TRBD1 (5 bases). The CDR3 is 15 residues long. V lost 1 base to trimming and J lost 5 bases, with 15 bases between them. Germline CDR1 is SEHNR and CDR2 is FQNEAQ (reference sequence). The CDR3 sequence is CASSLVQGSRDEQYF. As DNA, the CDR3 is TGTGCCAGCAGCTTAGTCCAGGGATCTAGGGACGAGCAGTACTTC.

This clonotype has ten or more counts. The J gene is TRBJ2-7, the V gene TRBV29-1, with 7 bases fitting TRBD1. The length of the CDR3 is 12 residues. After removal of 6 bases from V and 2 bases from J, the junction contained 4 bases not matched to a gene. CDR1 SQVTM and CDR2 ANQGSEA come from the germline V gene. CDR3 nucleotides: TGCAGCGTCACCGACAGGGCCTACGAGCAGTACTTC. Translation: CSVTDRAYEQYF.

The chain's CDR3 is CASSTASGGSYNEQFF. The CDR3 DNA reads as TGTGCCAGCAGCACGGCTAGCGGAGGCTCCTACAATGAGCAGTTCTTC. The chain uses TRBV7-2 and TRBJ2-1; 7 bases are shared with TRBD2. CDR3 length: 16 residues. The germline gives CDR1 SGHTA, CDR2 FQGNSA. Germline trimming cut 5 bases from V and 0 bases from J; bases unmatched to any gene: 7.

In this sample, this clonotype turned up many times. This chain connects TRBV20-1 to TRBJ2-7; 10 bases line up with TRBD2. V lost 6 bases, J lost 6 bases, and 8 bases stayed unmatched. This CDR3 has 13 amino acids. In germline, CDR1 is DFQATT, CDR2 SNEGSKA (reference sequence). CDR3 sequence: CSARASGRGEQYF. Here the CDR3 DNA reads TGCAGTGCGCGGGCTAGCGGGAGAGGCGAGCAGTACTTC.

This sequence joins TRBV20-1 and TRBJ2-3; D tentatively fits TRBD1 or TRBD2 (6 bases each). CDR3 length: 15 residues. Trimming left V 3 bases short and J 4 bases short, with 17 bases between. The germline gives CDR1 DFQATT, CDR2 SNEGSKA (reference sequence). DNA of the CDR3: TGCAGTGCTAGTAGGGGGGTAGGGTTGGCAGATACGCAGTATTTT. Amino acid sequence: CSASRGVGLADTQYF.

This clonotype was detected a few times. The genes are TRBV7-2 and TRBJ2-3; 8 bases are a match to TRBD2. The length of the CDR3 is 15 residues. V lost 3 bases and J lost 4; bases outside the gene matches: 6. CDR1 and CDR2 (germline): SGHTA, FQGNSA. The CDR3 reads CASSFGGAGADTQYF. The CDR3 nucleotides read TGTGCCAGCAGCTTTGGGGGAGCGGGGGCAGATACGCAGTATTTT.